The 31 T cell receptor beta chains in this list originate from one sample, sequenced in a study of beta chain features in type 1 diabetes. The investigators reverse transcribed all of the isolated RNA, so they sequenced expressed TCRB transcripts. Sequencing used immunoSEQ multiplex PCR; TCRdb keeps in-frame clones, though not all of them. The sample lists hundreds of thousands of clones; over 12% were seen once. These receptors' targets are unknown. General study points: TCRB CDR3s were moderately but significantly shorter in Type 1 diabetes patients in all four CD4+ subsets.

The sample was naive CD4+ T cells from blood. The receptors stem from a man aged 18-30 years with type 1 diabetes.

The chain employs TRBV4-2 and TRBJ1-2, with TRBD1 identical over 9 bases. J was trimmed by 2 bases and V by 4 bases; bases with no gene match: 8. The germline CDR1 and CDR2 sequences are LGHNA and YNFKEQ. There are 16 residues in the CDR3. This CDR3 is CASSPRQGEFNYGYTF. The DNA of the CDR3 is TGTGCCAGCAGCCCGAGACAGGGGGAGTTCAACTATGGCTACACCTTC.

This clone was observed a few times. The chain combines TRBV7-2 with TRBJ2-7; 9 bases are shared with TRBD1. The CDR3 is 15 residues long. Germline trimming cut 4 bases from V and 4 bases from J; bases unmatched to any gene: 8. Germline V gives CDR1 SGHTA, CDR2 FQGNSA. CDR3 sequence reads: CASSYLPGQGYEQYF. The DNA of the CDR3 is TGTGCCAGCAGCTACCTCCCGGGACAGGGTTACGAGCAGTACTTC.

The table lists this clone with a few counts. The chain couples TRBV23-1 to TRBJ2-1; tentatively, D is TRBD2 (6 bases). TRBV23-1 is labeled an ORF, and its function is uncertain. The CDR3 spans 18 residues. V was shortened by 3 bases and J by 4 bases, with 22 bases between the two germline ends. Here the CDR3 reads CASSHSYGSAGPYNEQFF. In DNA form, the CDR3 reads TGCGCCAGCAGTCATTCTTACGGGAGCGCAGGTCCTTACAATGAGCAGTTCTTC.

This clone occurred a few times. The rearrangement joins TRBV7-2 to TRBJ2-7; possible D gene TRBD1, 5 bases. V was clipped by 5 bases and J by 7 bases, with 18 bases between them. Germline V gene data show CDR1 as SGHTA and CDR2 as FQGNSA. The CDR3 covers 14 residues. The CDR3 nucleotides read TGTGCCAGCAGCCCCGCAGGGTACCTACGGGAGCAGTACTTC. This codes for CASSPAGYLREQYF.

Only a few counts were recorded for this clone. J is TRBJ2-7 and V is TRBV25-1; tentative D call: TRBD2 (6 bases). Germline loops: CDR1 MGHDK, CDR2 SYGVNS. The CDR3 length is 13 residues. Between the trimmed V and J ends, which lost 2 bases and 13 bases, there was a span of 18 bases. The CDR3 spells CASSEGRRQAIYF. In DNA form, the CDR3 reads TGTGCCAGCAGTGAAGGGAGGAGACAAGCTATCTACTTC.

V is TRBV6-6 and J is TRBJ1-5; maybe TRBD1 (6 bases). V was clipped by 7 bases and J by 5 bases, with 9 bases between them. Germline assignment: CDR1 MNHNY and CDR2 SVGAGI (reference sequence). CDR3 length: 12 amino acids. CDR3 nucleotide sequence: TGTGCCAGCAAGACAGGTGATCAGCCCCAGCATTTT. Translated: CASKTGDQPQHF.

For the CDR3, the DNA is TGTGCCAGCAGTTTCGGGGCAGGTAATACTCAGCCCCAGCATTTT. It is translated as CASSFGAGNTQPQHF. The chain recombines TRBV6-5 with TRBJ1-5; D perhaps matches TRBD1 (5 bases). From germline, CDR1 is MNHEY and CDR2 SVGAGI. The CDR3 has 15 residues. V was trimmed by 4 bases and J by 6 bases, leaving 16 bases between them.

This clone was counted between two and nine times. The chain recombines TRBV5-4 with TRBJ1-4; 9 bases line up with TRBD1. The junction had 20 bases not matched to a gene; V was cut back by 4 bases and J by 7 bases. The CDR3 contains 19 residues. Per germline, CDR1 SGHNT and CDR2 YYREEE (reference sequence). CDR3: CASSSLPGQGYGSSEKLFF. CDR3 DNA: TGTGCCAGCAGCAGCCTACCGGGACAGGGTTATGGTTCGAGTGAAAAACTGTTTTTT.

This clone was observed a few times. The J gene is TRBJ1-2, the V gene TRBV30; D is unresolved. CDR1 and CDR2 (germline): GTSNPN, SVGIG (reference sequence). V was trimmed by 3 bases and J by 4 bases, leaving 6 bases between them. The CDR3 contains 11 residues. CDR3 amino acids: CAWSPLYGYTF. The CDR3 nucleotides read TGTGCCTGGAGCCCCCTCTATGGCTACACCTTC.

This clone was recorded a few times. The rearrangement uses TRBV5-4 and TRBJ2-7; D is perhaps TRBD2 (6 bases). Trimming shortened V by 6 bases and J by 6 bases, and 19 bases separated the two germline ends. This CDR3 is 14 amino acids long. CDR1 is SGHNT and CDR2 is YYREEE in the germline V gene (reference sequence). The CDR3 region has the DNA TGTGCCAGCAAACCCCCAGGCGGGGCCGGCGAGCAGTACTTC. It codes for CASKPPGGAGEQYF.

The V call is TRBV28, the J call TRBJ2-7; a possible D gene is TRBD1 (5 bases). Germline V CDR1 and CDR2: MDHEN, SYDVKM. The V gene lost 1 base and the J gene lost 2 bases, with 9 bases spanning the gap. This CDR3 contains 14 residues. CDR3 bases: TGTGCCAGCAGTTTATACGCAGGGCCCTACGAGCAGTACTTC. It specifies CASSLYAGPYEQYF.

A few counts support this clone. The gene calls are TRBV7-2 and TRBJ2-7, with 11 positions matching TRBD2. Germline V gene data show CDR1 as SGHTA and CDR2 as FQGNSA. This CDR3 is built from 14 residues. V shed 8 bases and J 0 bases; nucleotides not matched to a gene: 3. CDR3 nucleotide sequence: TGTGCCAGCCGTACTAGCGGGGGCTCCTACGAGCAGTACTTC. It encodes CASRTSGGSYEQYF.

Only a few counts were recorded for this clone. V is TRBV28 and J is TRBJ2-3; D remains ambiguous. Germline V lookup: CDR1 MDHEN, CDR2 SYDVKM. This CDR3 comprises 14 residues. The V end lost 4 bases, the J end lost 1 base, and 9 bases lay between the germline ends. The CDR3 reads CASSSGQRTDTQYF. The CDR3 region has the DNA TGTGCCAGCAGTTCCGGTCAGCGCACAGATACGCAGTATTTT.

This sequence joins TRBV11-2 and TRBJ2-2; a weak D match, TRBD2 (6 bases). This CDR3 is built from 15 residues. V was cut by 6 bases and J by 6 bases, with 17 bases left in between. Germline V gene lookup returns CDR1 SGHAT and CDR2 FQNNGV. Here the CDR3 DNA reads TGTGCCAGCAGGCTACGGGGGACGGGCGCCGGGGAGCTGTTTTTT. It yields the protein CASRLRGTGAGELFF.

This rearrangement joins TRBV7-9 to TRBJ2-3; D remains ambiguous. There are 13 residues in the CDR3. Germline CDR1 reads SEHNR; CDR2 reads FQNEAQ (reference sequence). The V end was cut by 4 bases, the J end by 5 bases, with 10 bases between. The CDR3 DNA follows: TGTGCCAGCAGCTCCCAGGTGGGAGATACGCAGTATTTT. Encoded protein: CASSSQVGDTQYF. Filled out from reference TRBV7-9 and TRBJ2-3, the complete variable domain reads DTGVSQNPRHKITKRGQNVTFRCDPISEHNRLYWYRQTLGQGPEFLTYFQNEAQLEKSRLLSDRFSAERPKGSFSTLEIQRTEQGDSAMYLCASSSQVGDTQYFGPGTRLTVL.

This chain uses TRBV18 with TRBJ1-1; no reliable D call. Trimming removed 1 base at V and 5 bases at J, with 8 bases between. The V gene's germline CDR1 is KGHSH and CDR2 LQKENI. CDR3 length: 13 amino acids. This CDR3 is CASSPQGTTEAFF. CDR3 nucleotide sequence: TGTGCCAGCTCACCACAGGGAACGACTGAAGCTTTCTTT. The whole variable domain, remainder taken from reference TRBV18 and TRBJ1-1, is NAGVMQNPRHLVRRRGQEARLRCSPMKGHSHVYWYRQLPEEGLKFMVYLQKENIIDESGMPKERFSAEFPKEGPSILRIQQVVRGDSAAYFCASSPQGTTEAFFGQGTRLTVV.

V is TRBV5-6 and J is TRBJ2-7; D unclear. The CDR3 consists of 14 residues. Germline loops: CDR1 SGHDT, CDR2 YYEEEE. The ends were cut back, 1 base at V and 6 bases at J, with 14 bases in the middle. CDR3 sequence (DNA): TGTGCCAGCAGCTTGTATCCGCGACAAACCGAGCAGTACTTC. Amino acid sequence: CASSLYPRQTEQYF.

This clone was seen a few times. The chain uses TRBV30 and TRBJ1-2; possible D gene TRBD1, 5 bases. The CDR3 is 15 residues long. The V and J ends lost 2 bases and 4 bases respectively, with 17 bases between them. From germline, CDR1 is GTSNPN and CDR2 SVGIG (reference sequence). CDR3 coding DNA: TGTGCCTGGAGTTACGGGACCGCTTTCGCCTATGGCTACACCTTC. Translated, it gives CAWSYGTAFAYGYTF. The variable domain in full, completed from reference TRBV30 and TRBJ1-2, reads SQTIHQWPATLVQPVGSPLSLECTVEGTSNPNLYWYRQAAGRGLQLLFYSVGIGQISSEVPQNLSASRPQDRQFILSSKKLLLSDSGFYLCAWSYGTAFAYGYTFGSGTRLTVV.

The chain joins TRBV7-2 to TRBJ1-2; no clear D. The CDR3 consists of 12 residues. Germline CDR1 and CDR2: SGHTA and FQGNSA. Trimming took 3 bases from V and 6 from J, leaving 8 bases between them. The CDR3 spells CASSFMGNGYTF. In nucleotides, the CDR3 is TGTGCCAGCAGCTTTATGGGAAATGGCTACACCTTC. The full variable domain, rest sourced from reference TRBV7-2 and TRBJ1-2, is GAGVSQSPSNKVTEKGKDVELRCDPISGHTALYWYRQSLGQGLEFLIYFQGNSAPDKSGLPSDRFSAERTGGSVSTLTIQRTQQEDSAVYLCASSFMGNGYTFGSGTRLTVV.

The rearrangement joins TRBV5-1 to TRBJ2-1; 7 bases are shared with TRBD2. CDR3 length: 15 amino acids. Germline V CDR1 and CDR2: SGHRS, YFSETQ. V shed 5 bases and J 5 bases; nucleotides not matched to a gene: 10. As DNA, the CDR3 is TGCGCCAGCAGGCGGTTAGCGGGCTTGAACAATGAGCAGTTCTTC. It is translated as CASRRLAGLNNEQFF. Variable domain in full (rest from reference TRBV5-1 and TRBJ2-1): KAGVTQTPRYLIKTRGQQVTLSCSPISGHRSVSWYQQTPGQGLQFLFEYFSETQRNKGNFPGRFSGRQFSNSRSEMNVSTLELGDSALYLCASRRLAGLNNEQFFGPGTRLTVL.

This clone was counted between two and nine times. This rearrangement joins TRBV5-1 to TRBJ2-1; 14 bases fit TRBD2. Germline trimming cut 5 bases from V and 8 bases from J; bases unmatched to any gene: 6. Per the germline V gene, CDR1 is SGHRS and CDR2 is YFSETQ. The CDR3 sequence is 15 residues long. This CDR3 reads CASRPGLAGAYEQFF. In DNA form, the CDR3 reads TGCGCCAGCAGGCCGGGACTAGCGGGAGCATATGAGCAGTTCTTC.

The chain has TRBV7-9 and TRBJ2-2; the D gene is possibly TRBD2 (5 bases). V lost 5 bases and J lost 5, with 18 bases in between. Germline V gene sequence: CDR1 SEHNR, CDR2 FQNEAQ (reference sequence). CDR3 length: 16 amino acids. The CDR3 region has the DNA TGTGCCAGCAGCCCCATAGGGCGGGCAAGAACCGGGGAGCTGTTTTTT. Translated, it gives CASSPIGRARTGELFF.

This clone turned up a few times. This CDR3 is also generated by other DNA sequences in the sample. The CDR3 DNA follows: TGTGCCAGCAGCTTAGGCGCGAACACCGGGGAGCTGTTTTTT. This encodes CASSLGANTGELFF. The V call is TRBV7-2, the J call TRBJ2-2; D not resolved. V was pared by 1 base and J by 0 bases, with 3 bases between. The CDR3 has 14 amino acids. Germline loops: CDR1 SGHTA, CDR2 FQGNSA.

The DNA of the CDR3 is TGCGCCAGCAGTTTCCAGGGGGCGATCGGGGAGCTGTTTTTT. This gives the protein CASSFQGAIGELFF. The chain carries TRBV5-1 and TRBJ2-2, with 8 nucleotides matching TRBD1. The germline V gene has CDR1 SGHRS and CDR2 YFSETQ. Losses at the gene ends were 5 bases for V and 7 bases for J; bases not matched to a gene: 7. The CDR3 has 14 amino acids.

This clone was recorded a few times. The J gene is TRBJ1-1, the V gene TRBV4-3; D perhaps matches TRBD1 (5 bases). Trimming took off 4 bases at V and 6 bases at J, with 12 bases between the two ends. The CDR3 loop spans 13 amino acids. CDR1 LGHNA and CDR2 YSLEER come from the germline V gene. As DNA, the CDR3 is TGCGCCAGCAGCCGCCTGCGGGGCGCTGAAGCTTTCTTT. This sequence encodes CASSRLRGAEAFF.

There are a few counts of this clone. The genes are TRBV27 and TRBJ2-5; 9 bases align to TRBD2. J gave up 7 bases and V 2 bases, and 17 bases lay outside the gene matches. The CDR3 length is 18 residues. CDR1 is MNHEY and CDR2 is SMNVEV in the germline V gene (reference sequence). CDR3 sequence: CASSLARLGGGASGTQYF. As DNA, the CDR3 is TGTGCCAGCAGTTTAGCCCGATTAGGCGGGGGGGCATCCGGGACCCAGTACTTC.

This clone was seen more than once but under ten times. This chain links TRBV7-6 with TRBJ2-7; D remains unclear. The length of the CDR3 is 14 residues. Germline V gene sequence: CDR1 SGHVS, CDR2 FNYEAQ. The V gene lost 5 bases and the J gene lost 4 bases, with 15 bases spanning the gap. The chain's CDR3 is CASSHGGAPYEQYF. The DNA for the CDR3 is TGTGCCAGCAGCCACGGTGGCGCTCCTTACGAGCAGTACTTC. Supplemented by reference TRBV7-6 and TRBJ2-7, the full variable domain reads GAGVSQSPRYKVTKRGQDVALRCDPISGHVSLYWYRQALGQGPEFLTYFNYEAQQDKSGLPNDRFSAERPEGSISTLTIQRTEQRDSAMYRCASSHGGAPYEQYFGPGTRLTVT.

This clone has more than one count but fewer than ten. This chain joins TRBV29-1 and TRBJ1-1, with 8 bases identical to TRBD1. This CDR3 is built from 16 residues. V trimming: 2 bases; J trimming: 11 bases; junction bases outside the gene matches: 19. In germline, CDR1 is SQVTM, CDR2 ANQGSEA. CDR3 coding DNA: TGCAGCGTTGAAAGGTGGGGGCCCCAGGGGGCTCGTTTGGCTTTCTTT. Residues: CSVERWGPQGARLAFF. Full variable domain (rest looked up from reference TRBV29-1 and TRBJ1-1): SAVISQKPSRDICQRGTSLTIQCQVDSQVTMMFWYRQQPGQSLTLIATANQGSEATYESGFVIDKFPISRPNLTFSTLTVSNMSPEDSSIYLCSVERWGPQGARLAFFGQGTRLTVV.

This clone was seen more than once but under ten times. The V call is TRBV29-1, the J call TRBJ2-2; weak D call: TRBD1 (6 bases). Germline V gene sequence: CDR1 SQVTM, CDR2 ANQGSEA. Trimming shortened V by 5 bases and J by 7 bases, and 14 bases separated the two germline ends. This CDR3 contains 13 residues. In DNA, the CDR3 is TGCAGCGTTCAGGGTCAGGGGTTCGGGGAGCTGTTTTTT. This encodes CSVQGQGFGELFF.

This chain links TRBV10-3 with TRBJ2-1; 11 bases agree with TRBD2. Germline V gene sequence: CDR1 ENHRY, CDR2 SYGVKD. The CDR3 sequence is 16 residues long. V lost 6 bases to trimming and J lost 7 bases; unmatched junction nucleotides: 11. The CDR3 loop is CAISSPGLAVENEQFF. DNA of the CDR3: TGTGCCATCAGCTCCCCGGGACTAGCGGTAGAAAATGAGCAGTTCTTC.

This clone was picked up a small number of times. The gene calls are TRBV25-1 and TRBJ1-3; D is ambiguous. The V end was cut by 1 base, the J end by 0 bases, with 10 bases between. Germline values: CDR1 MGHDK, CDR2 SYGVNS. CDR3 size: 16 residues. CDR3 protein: CASSESAGRSGNTIYF. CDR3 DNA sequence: TGTGCCAGCAGTGAATCGGCAGGCCGCTCTGGAAACACCATATATTTT. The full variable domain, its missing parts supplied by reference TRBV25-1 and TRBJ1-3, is EADIYQTPRYLVIGTGKKITLECSQTMGHDKMYWYQQDPGMELHLIHYSYGVNSTEKGDLSSESTVSRIRTEHFPLTLESARPSHTSQYLCASSESAGRSGNTIYFGEGSWLTVV.